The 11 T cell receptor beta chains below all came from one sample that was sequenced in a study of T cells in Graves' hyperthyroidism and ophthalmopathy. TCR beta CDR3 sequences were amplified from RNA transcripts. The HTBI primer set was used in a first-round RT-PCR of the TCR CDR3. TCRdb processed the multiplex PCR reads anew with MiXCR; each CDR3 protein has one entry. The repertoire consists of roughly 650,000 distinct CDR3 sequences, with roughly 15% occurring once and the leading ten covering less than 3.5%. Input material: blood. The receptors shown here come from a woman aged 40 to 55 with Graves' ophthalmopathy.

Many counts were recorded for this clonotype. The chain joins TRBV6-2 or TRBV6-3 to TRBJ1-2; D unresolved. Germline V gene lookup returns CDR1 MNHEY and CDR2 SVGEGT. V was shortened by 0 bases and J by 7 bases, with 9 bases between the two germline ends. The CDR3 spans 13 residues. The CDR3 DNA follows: TGTGCCAGCAGTTACTCGGGCTTTGGTGGCTACACCTTC. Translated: CASSYSGFGGYTF.

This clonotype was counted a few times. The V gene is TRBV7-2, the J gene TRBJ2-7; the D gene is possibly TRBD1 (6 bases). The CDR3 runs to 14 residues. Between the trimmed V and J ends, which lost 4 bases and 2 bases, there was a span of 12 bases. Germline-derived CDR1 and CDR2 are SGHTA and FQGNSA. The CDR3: CASSSATGPYEQYF. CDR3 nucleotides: TGTGCCAGCAGCTCAGCGACAGGCCCCTACGAGCAGTACTTC.

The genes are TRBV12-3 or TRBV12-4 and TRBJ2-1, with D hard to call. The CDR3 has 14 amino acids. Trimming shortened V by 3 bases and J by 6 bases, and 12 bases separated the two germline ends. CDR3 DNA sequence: TGTGCCAGCAGTTTTAAGGTTTGGGGCAATGAGCAGTTCTTC. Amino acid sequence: CASSFKVWGNEQFF.

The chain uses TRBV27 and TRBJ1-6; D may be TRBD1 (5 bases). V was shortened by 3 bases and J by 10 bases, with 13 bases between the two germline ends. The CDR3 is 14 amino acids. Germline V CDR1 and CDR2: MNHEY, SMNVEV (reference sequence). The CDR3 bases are TGTGCCAGCAGTTTTAACGGGGGTCGATCACCCCTCCACTTT. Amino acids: CASSFNGGRSPLHF.

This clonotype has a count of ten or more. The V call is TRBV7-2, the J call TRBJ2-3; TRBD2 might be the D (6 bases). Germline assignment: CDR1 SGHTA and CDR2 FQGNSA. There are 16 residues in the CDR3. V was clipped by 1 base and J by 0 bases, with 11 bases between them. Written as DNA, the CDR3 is TGTGCCAGCAGCTTAGGACTAGTGGGCAGCACAGATACGCAGTATTTT. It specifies CASSLGLVGSTDTQYF. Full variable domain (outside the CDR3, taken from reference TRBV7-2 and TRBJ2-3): GAGVSQSPSNKVTEKGKDVELRCDPISGHTALYWYRQSLGQGLEFLIYFQGNSAPDKSGLPSDRFSAERTGGSVSTLTIQRTQQEDSAVYLCASSLGLVGSTDTQYFGPGTRLTVL.

In DNA form, the CDR3 reads TGTGCCAGCTCACCACGGGAGAGAAGCTATAGCACAGATACGCAGTATTTT. This gives the protein CASSPRERSYSTDTQYF. The V call is TRBV18, the J call TRBJ2-3; D may be TRBD2 (5 bases). Germline values: CDR1 KGHSH, CDR2 LQKENI. The CDR3 consists of 17 residues. V lost 1 base and J 0 bases, leaving 14 bases between the germline ends.

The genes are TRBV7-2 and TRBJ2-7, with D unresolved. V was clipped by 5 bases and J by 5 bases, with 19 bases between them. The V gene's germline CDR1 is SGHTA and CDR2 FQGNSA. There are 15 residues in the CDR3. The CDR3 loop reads CASSTPGRAAHEQYF. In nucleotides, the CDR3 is TGTGCCAGCAGCACCCCTGGACGCGCCGCCCACGAGCAGTACTTC.

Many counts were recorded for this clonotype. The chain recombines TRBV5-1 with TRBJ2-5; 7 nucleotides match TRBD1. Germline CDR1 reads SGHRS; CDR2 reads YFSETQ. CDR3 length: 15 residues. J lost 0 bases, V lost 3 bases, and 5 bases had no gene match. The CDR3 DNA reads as TGCGCCAGCAGCTCTTCGGGACAGAACCAAGAGACCCAGTACTTC. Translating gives CASSSSGQNQETQYF. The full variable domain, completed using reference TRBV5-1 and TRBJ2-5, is KAGVTQTPRYLIKTRGQQVTLSCSPISGHRSVSWYQQTPGQGLQFLFEYFSETQRNKGNFPGRFSGRQFSNSRSEMNVSTLELGDSALYLCASSSSGQNQETQYFGPGTRLLVL.

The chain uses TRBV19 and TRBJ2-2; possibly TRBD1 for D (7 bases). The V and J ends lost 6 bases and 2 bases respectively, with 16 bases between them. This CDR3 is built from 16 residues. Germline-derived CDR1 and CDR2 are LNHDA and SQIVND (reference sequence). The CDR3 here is CASSRAGGLNTGELFF. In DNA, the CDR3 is TGTGCCAGTAGCCGCGCAGGGGGGCTTAACACCGGGGAGCTGTTTTTT.

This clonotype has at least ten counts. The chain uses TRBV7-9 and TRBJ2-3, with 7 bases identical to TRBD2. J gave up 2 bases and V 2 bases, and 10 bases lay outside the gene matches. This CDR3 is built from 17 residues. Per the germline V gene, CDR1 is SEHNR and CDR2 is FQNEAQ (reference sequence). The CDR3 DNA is TGTGCCAGCAGCTTATCGTCAGGGACTATTTTCACAGATACGCAGTATTTT. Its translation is CASSLSSGTIFTDTQYF. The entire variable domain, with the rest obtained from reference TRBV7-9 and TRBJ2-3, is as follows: DTGVSQNPRHKITKRGQNVTFRCDPISEHNRLYWYRQTLGQGPEFLTYFQNEAQLEKSRLLSDRFSAERPKGSFSTLEIQRTEQGDSAMYLCASSLSSGTIFTDTQYFGPGTRLTVL.

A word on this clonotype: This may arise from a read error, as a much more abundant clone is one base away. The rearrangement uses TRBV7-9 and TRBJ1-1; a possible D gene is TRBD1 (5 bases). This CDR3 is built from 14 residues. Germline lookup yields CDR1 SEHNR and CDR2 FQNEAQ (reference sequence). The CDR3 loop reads CASSLGLGGTEALF. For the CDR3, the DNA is TGTGCCAGCAGCTTAGGTCTAGGTGGGACTGAAGCTCTCTTT.